This TCR beta chain was profiled in a study of cytomegalovirus exposure and HLA in healthy donors. Broader study findings: Presence/absence analyses treated sequencing depth as roughly uniform across donors. In a later analysis, V- and J-gene trimming of beta chains associated with a DCLRE1C missense variant, replicated independently. The study labeled 164 TCR beta chains cytomegalovirus-associated.

The junction had 8 bases not matched to a gene; V was cut back by 0 bases and J by 4 bases. From germline, CDR1 is SGHRS and CDR2 YFSETQ. The CDR3 has 17 residues. This clone was seen only a few times. Its target is not known. Primers: 60 Vbeta forward and 13 Jbeta reverse. Profiling relied on immunoSEQ multiplex PCR, and the TCRdb table lists in-frame clones only, not all of them. This sample carries 100,000 or so clones, approximately 80% of them seen once, and the ten largest clones take 2% to 3%. The sequencing input was PBMCs. The clonotype originates from a female donor in good health and CMV-seronegative. The V and J genes are TRBV5-1 and TRBJ2-3; 10 nucleotides line up with TRBD2. CDR3: CASSLGLAGAAADTQYF. CDR3 in DNA: TGCGCCAGCAGCTTGGGACTAGCGGGTGCGGCAGCAGATACGCAGTATTTT.